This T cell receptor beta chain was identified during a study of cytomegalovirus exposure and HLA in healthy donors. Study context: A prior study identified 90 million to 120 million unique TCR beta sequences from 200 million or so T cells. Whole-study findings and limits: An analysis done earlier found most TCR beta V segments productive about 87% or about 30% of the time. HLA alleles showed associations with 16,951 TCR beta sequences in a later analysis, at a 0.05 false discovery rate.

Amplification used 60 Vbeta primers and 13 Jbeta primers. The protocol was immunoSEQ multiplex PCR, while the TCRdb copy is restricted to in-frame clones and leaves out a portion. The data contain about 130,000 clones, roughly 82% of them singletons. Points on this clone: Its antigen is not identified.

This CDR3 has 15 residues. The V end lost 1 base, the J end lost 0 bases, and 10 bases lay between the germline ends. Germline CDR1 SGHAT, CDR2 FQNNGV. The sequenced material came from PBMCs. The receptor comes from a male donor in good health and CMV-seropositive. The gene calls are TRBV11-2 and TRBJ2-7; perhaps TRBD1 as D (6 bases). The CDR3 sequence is CASSLATGFSYEQYF. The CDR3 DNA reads TGTGCCAGCAGCTTAGCAACAGGGTTCTCCTACGAGCAGTACTTC.